The source of this T cell receptor (beta chain) is a study of cytomegalovirus exposure and HLA in healthy donors. General study results and limits: Near-uniform donor sequencing depth was presumed by presence/absence analyses. Only CMV serostatus was available as immune exposure information. Apparent HLA restriction characterized most CMV-associated TCR beta chains in a later analysis. Highly shared sequence variants in one cluster were likely a sequencing artifact.

Use of 60 Vbeta and 13 Jbeta primers characterized the PCR. Some clones are missing from TCRdb's copy, which holds only in-frame ones; the method was immunoSEQ multiplex PCR. This sample yields 140,000 to 150,000 clones, of which 75% to 90% are seen a single time; 4.5% belongs to the top ten. In regard to this clone: Its antigen is not known.

The receptor's source is a man aged 35 to 55 in good health and CMV-seronegative. Sequenced sample: PBMCs.

The CDR3 DNA sequence: TGTGCCAGCAGCTTTAGCGGGGGGGGTAGCACAGATACGCAGTATTTT. Translation gives CASSFSGGGSTDTQYF. The chain recombines TRBV7-9 with TRBJ2-3, with TRBD2 identical over 11 bases. The germline V gene has CDR1 SEHNR and CDR2 FQNEAQ (reference sequence). With 3 bases clipped from V and 0 bases from J, the junction kept 2 bases outside the gene matches. This CDR3 has 16 amino acids.